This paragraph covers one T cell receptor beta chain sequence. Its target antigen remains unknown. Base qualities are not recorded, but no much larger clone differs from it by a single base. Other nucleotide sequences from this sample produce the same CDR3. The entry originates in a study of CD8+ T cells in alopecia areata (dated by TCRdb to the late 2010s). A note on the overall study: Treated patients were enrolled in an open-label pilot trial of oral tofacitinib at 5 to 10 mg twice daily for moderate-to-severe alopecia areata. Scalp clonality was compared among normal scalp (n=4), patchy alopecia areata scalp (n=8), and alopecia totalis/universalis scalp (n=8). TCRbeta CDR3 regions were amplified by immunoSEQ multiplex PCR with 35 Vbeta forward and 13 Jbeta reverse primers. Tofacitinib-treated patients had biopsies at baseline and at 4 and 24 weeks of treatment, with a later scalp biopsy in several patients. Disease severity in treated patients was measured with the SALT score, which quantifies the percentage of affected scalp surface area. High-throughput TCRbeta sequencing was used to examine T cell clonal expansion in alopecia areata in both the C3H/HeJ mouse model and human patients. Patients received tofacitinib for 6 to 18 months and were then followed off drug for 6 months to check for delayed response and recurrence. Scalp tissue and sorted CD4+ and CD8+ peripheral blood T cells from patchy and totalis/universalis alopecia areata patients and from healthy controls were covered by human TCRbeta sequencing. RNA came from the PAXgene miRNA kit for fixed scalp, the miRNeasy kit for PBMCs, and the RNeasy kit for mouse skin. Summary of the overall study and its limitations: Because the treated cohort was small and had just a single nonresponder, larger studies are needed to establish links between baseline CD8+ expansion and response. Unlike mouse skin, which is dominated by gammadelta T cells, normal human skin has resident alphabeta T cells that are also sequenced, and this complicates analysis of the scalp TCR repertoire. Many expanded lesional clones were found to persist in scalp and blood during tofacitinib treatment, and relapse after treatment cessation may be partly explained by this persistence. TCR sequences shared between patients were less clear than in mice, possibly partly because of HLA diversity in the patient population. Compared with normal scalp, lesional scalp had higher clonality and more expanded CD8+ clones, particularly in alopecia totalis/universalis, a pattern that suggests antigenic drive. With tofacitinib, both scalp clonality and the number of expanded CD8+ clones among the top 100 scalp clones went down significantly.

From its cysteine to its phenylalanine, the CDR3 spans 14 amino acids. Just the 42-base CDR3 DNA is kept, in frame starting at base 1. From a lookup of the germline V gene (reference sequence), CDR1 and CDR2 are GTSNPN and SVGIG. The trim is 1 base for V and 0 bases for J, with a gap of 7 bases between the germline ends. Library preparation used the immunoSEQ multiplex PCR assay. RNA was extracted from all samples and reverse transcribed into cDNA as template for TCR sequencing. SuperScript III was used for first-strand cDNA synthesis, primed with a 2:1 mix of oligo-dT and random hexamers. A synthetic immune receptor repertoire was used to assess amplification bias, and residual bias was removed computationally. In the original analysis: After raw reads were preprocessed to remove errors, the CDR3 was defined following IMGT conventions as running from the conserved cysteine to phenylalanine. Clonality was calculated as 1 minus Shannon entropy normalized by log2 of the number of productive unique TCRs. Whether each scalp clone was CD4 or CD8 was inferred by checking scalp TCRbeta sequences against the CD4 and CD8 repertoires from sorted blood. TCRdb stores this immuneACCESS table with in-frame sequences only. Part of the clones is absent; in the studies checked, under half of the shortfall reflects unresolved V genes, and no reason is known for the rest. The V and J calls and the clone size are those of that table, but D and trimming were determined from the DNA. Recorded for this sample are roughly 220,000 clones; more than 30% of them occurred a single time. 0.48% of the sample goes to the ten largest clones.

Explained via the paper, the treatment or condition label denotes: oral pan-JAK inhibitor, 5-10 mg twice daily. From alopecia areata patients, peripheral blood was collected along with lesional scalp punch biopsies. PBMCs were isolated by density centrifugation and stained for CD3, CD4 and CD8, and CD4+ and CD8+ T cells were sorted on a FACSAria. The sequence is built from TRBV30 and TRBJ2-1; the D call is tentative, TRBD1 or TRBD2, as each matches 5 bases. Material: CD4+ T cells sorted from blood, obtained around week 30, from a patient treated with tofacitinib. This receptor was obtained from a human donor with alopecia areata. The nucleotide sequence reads TGTGCCTGGAGTGGGGGGAGCTCCTACAATGAGCAGTTCTTC. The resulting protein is CAWSGGSSYNEQFF.